This is a list of T cell receptor beta chains from one sample in a study of T-cell reconstitution after alpha-beta-depleted transplantation in children. TCRdb called the PCR reads again in MiXCR, with one record for every CDR3 protein. The data show around 100,000 distinct CDR3 sequences, about 9.3% seen once. The sample in question was PBMCs, obtained before TCRalphabeta/CD19-depleted stem cell transplant. The origin of the receptors is a boy between 2 and 15 years old with acute lymphoblastic leukemia, due to receive a stem cell transplant. Both conserved end residues are part of each CDR3. Each record gives: V gene, J gene, clone size, D gene, CDR3 protein, CDR3 DNA. D genes are given only for firm matches. Clone size appears in some rows only: once, few, many, or a class for an expanded clone.

v_gene: TRBV7-9
j_gene: TRBJ2-7
abundance: few
d_gene: TRBD2
CDR3aa: CAMRLAGVDEQYF
CDR3nt: TGTGCCATGCGACTAGCGGGAGTCGACGAGCAGTACTTC

v_gene: TRBV28
j_gene: TRBJ2-3
abundance: few
d_gene: TRBD2
CDR3aa: CASSYVLTGTSGTSTDTQYF
CDR3nt: TGTGCCAGCAGTTATGTTTTGACCGGGACTAGCGGGACTAGCACAGATACGCAGTATTTT

v_gene: TRBV5-1
j_gene: TRBJ2-7
abundance: many
d_gene: TRBD2
CDR3aa: CASSLRLAGANYEQYF
CDR3nt: TGCGCCAGCAGCTTGAGACTAGCGGGAGCCAACTACGAGCAGTACTTC

v_gene: TRBV5-1
j_gene: TRBJ2-1
abundance: .
d_gene: TRBD1
CDR3aa: CASSSRTGANYNEQFF
CDR3nt: TGCGCCAGCAGCTCCCGGACAGGGGCAAACTACAATGAGCAGTTCTTC

v_gene: TRBV20-1
j_gene: TRBJ2-1
abundance: .
d_gene: TRBD2
CDR3aa: CSARAGTSGILVYNEQFF
CDR3nt: TGCAGTGCTAGAGCAGGGACTAGCGGGATTTTGGTCTACAATGAGCAGTTCTTC

v_gene: TRBV20-1
j_gene: TRBJ2-5
abundance: few
d_gene: .
CDR3aa: CSARTGLVQETQYF
CDR3nt: TGCAGTGCTAGGACCGGGCTTGTACAAGAGACCCAGTACTTC

v_gene: TRBV20-1
j_gene: TRBJ2-3
abundance: many
d_gene: TRBD2
CDR3aa: CSAHSGSPTDTQYF
CDR3nt: TGCAGTGCTCATAGCGGGAGTCCCACAGATACGCAGTATTTT

v_gene: TRBV12-3/TRBV12-4
j_gene: TRBJ1-5
abundance: many
d_gene: .
CDR3aa: CASSFRWDTTNSNQPQHF
CDR3nt: TGTGCCAGCAGTTTCAGGTGGGACACAACTAATAGCAATCAGCCCCAGCATTTT

v_gene: TRBV7-2
j_gene: TRBJ2-7
abundance: few
d_gene: .
CDR3aa: CASSLPSAHYEQYF
CDR3nt: TGTGCCAGCAGCTTACCTTCGGCCCACTACGAGCAGTACTTC

v_gene: TRBV7-6
j_gene: TRBJ2-7
abundance: few
d_gene: .
CDR3aa: CASSLGADSSYEQYF
CDR3nt: TGTGCCAGCAGCTTAGGGGCAGACTCCTCCTACGAGCAGTACTTC

v_gene: TRBV5-1
j_gene: TRBJ2-5
abundance: few
d_gene: .
CDR3aa: CASSLKRIQETQYF
CDR3nt: TGCGCCAGCAGCTTGAAGCGGATACAAGAGACCCAGTACTTC

v_gene: TRBV5-1
j_gene: TRBJ1-4
abundance: many
d_gene: .
CDR3aa: CASSLEGPYEKLFF
CDR3nt: TGCGCCAGCAGCTTAGAGGGACCTTATGAAAAACTGTTTTTT

v_gene: TRBV6-1
j_gene: TRBJ2-1
abundance: .
d_gene: TRBD1
CDR3aa: CASTEDRGIREQFF
CDR3nt: TGTGCCAGCACCGAGGACAGGGGGATTAGGGAGCAGTTCTTC

v_gene: TRBV12-3/TRBV12-4
j_gene: TRBJ2-6
abundance: many
d_gene: .
CDR3aa: CASSRSRSSGANVLTF
CDR3nt: TGTGCCAGCAGCCGTAGTAGATCTTCTGGGGCCAACGTCCTGACTTTC

v_gene: TRBV10-2
j_gene: TRBJ1-1
abundance: .
d_gene: TRBD1
CDR3aa: CASSDAPGQGWTEAFF
CDR3nt: TGCGCCAGCAGTGACGCGCCGGGACAGGGATGGACTGAAGCTTTCTTT

v_gene: TRBV19
j_gene: TRBJ1-1
abundance: once
d_gene: TRBD1
CDR3aa: CASSIFRDSEAFF
CDR3nt: TGTGCCAGTAGTATCTTTCGGGACAGTGAAGCTTTCTTT

v_gene: TRBV19
j_gene: TRBJ2-3
abundance: few
d_gene: .
CDR3aa: CASSIGTRTDTQYF
CDR3nt: TGTGCCAGTAGTATAGGCACGAGAACAGATACGCAGTATTTT

v_gene: TRBV5-1
j_gene: TRBJ1-1
abundance: .
d_gene: .
CDR3aa: CASSSNTAAFF
CDR3nt: TGCGCCAGCAGCTCCAATACGGCCGCTTTCTTT

v_gene: TRBV6-1
j_gene: TRBJ2-6
abundance: few
d_gene: .
CDR3aa: CASTGAGANVLTF
CDR3nt: TGTGCCAGCACAGGTGCGGGGGCCAACGTCCTGACTTTC

v_gene: TRBV10-1
j_gene: TRBJ1-1
abundance: .
d_gene: .
CDR3aa: CASSAEGVNTEAFF
CDR3nt: TGCGCCAGCAGTGCGGAAGGGGTGAACACTGAAGCTTTCTTT

v_gene: TRBV12-3/TRBV12-4
j_gene: TRBJ1-6
abundance: .
d_gene: .
CDR3aa: CASSLNRQPDSPLHF
CDR3nt: TGTGCCAGCAGTTTAAATAGACAACCCGATTCACCCCTCCACTTT

v_gene: TRBV20-1
j_gene: TRBJ2-1
abundance: few
d_gene: TRBD2
CDR3aa: CSARDRRLAGKVYNEQFF
CDR3nt: TGCAGTGCTAGAGATCGTAGACTAGCGGGAAAAGTTTACAATGAGCAGTTCTTC

v_gene: TRBV5-1
j_gene: TRBJ2-2
abundance: .
d_gene: .
CDR3aa: CASSLGRYGTGELFF
CDR3nt: TGCGCCAGCAGCTTGGGCCGGTACGGCACCGGGGAGCTGTTTTTT

v_gene: TRBV20-1
j_gene: TRBJ2-5
abundance: many
d_gene: .
CDR3aa: CSARDRAGWETQYF
CDR3nt: TGCAGTGCTAGAGATAGAGCAGGGTGGGAGACCCAGTACTTC

v_gene: TRBV20-1
j_gene: TRBJ2-1
abundance: .
d_gene: TRBD2
CDR3aa: CSALSKRESSYNEQFF
CDR3nt: TGCAGTGCCCTATCCAAGCGGGAGAGCTCCTACAATGAGCAGTTCTTC

v_gene: TRBV25-1
j_gene: TRBJ2-5
abundance: few
d_gene: .
CDR3aa: CASSIRGTDKKETQYF
CDR3nt: TGTGCCAGCAGTATTCGGGGGACCGATAAGAAAGAGACCCAGTACTTC

v_gene: TRBV20-1
j_gene: TRBJ2-3
abundance: few
d_gene: .
CDR3aa: CSARDRPNTQYF
CDR3nt: TGCAGTGCTAGAGATAGGCCTAATACGCAGTATTTT

v_gene: TRBV6-5
j_gene: TRBJ2-3
abundance: few
d_gene: .
CDR3aa: CASSYTTADTQYF
CDR3nt: TGTGCCAGCAGTTATACCACCGCGGATACGCAGTATTTT

v_gene: TRBV12-3/TRBV12-4
j_gene: TRBJ2-5
abundance: .
d_gene: TRBD2
CDR3aa: CASSLGMTAGRPKETQYF
CDR3nt: TGTGCCAGCAGTTTGGGTATGACAGCGGGAAGGCCAAAAGAGACCCAGTACTTC

v_gene: TRBV9
j_gene: TRBJ2-3
abundance: many
d_gene: TRBD2
CDR3aa: CASSPGTSGTGDTQYF
CDR3nt: TGTGCCAGCAGCCCTGGGACTAGCGGGACTGGAGATACGCAGTATTTT

v_gene: TRBV20-1
j_gene: TRBJ1-2
abundance: .
d_gene: .
CDR3aa: CSARDLRAFGGYTF
CDR3nt: TGCAGTGCTAGAGATCTCAGAGCGTTCGGAGGCTACACCTTC

v_gene: TRBV7-9
j_gene: TRBJ1-1
abundance: few
d_gene: .
CDR3aa: CASSSDRHEAFF
CDR3nt: TGTGCCAGCAGCTCGGACAGACATGAAGCTTTCTTT

v_gene: TRBV2
j_gene: TRBJ2-1
abundance: few
d_gene: .
CDR3aa: CASSLSDNEQFF
CDR3nt: TGTGCCAGCAGTTTATCGGACAATGAGCAGTTCTTC

v_gene: TRBV5-1
j_gene: TRBJ2-4
abundance: many
d_gene: TRBD2
CDR3aa: CASSLEASGRAEAKNIQYF
CDR3nt: TGCGCCAGCAGTCTCGAGGCCAGCGGGAGGGCCGAGGCCAAAAACATTCAGTACTTC

v_gene: TRBV5-5
j_gene: TRBJ2-7
abundance: many
d_gene: TRBD2
CDR3aa: CASSLGLAGGYEQYF
CDR3nt: TGTGCCAGCAGCTTGGGGTTAGCGGGAGGATACGAGCAGTACTTC

v_gene: TRBV6-1
j_gene: TRBJ2-5
abundance: many
d_gene: TRBD2
CDR3aa: CASSGTSGVGTQYF
CDR3nt: TGTGCCAGCAGCGGGACTAGCGGGGTCGGGACCCAGTACTTC

v_gene: TRBV20-1
j_gene: TRBJ1-3
abundance: many
d_gene: .
CDR3aa: CSAPHREAGNTIYF
CDR3nt: TGCAGTGCTCCGCATAGGGAGGCTGGAAACACCATATATTTT

v_gene: TRBV11-1
j_gene: TRBJ2-1
abundance: many
d_gene: TRBD2
CDR3aa: CASSLAESGTSGIAYNEQFF
CDR3nt: TGTGCCAGCAGCTTAGCCGAATCCGGGACTAGCGGGATAGCCTACAATGAGCAGTTCTTC

v_gene: TRBV5-6
j_gene: TRBJ2-3
abundance: many
d_gene: .
CDR3aa: CASSLVAAMVDTQYF
CDR3nt: TGTGCCAGCAGCTTGGTAGCTGCCATGGTAGATACGCAGTATTTT

v_gene: TRBV7-9
j_gene: TRBJ2-1
abundance: few
d_gene: TRBD2
CDR3aa: CASSTPQAGGRGNEQFF
CDR3nt: TGTGCCAGCAGCACTCCTCAGGCGGGAGGCCGGGGAAATGAGCAGTTCTTC

v_gene: TRBV12-3/TRBV12-4
j_gene: TRBJ2-3
abundance: few
d_gene: .
CDR3aa: CASSGKSYTDTQYF
CDR3nt: TGTGCCTCTTCGGGCAAAAGCTACACAGATACGCAGTATTTT

v_gene: TRBV24-1
j_gene: TRBJ2-5
abundance: .
d_gene: .
CDR3aa: CATSDFGDGRETQYF
CDR3nt: TGTGCCACCAGTGATTTCGGGGACGGGAGAGAGACCCAGTACTTC

v_gene: TRBV6-1
j_gene: TRBJ2-5
abundance: few
d_gene: .
CDR3aa: CASRPTYQETQYF
CDR3nt: TGTGCCAGCAGACCCACGTACCAAGAGACCCAGTACTTC

v_gene: TRBV27
j_gene: TRBJ2-1
abundance: .
d_gene: .
CDR3aa: CASSLYRSDANNEQFF
CDR3nt: TGTGCCAGCAGTTTATATAGGTCGGACGCCAACAATGAGCAGTTCTTC

v_gene: TRBV21-1
j_gene: TRBJ2-1
abundance: few
d_gene: .
CDR3aa: CASSQDRAYNEQFF
CDR3nt: TGTGCCAGCAGCCAGGACAGGGCCTACAATGAGCAGTTCTTC

v_gene: TRBV10-2
j_gene: TRBJ2-3
abundance: many
d_gene: TRBD2
CDR3aa: CASWGGRWSTDTQYF
CDR3nt: TGCGCCAGCTGGGGAGGGCGATGGAGCACAGATACGCAGTATTTT